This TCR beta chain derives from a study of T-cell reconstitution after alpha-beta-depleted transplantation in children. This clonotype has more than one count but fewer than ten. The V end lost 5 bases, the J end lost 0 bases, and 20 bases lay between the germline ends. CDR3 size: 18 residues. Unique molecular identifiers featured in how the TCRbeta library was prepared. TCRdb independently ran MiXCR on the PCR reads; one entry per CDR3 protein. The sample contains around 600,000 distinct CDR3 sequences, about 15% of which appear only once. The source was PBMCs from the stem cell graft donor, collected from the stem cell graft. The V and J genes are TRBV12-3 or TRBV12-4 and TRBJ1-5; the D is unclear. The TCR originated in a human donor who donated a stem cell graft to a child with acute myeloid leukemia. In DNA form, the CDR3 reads TGTGCCAGCAGTCTCGCCAAAGGTCCTTTTGATAGCAATCAGCCCCAGCATTTT. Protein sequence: CASSLAKGPFDSNQPQHF.